The following is a T cell receptor beta chain sequence with its context. The antigen remains undetermined. V was trimmed by 2 bases and J by 6 bases, leaving 8 bases between them. CDR1 is SGHNT, CDR2 YYREEE, per germline (reference sequence). The CDR3 runs 12 residues. The data were taken from a study of regulatory dendritic cells for organ transplantation. Study observations and caveats: Among resting subsets, memory CD8+ cells contained the most alloreactive clonotypes.

The repertoire was sequenced with immunoSEQ multiplex PCR; TCRdb's copy has only in-frame clones and lacks some. Of just under 30,000 clones listed, roughly 79% are singletons. Sequences were obtained from memory CD4+ T cells from blood. Subset noted: CD45RO+ memory T cells. This rearrangement joins TRBV5-4 to TRBJ1-2; D unresolved. The sequence derives from a human donor in good health. CDR3 amino acids: CASSFDANGYTF. The DNA of the CDR3 is TGTGCCAGCAGCTTTGATGCGAATGGCTACACCTTC.